The TCR beta chain under discussion was sequenced for a study of blood T cell repertoires in COVID-19. The data were produced by immunoSEQ multiplex PCR, yet TCRdb's version contains in-frame clones alone and is incomplete. This table holds 330,000 or so clones, roughly 90% found once. Trimming removed 8 bases at V and 1 base at J, with 15 bases between. The CDR3 consists of 15 residues. Germline CDR1 SGHAT, CDR2 FQNNGV. The sequencing input was peripheral blood. The TCR was taken from a woman aged 60-70 years with COVID-19, enrolled during active disease. The gene calls are TRBV11-2 and TRBJ1-5; weak D call: TRBD1 (5 bases). The CDR3 protein is CASARGGVSNQPQHF. CDR3 DNA sequence: TGTGCCAGCGCCCGGGGGGGGGTAAGCAATCAGCCCCAGCATTTT. The entire variable domain, with the rest obtained from reference TRBV11-2 and TRBJ1-5, is as follows: EAGVAQSPRYKIIEKRQSVAFWCNPISGHATLYWYQQILGQGPKLLIQFQNNGVVDDSQLPKDRFSAERLKGVDSTLKIQPAKLEDSAVYLCASARGGVSNQPQHFGDGTRLSIL.